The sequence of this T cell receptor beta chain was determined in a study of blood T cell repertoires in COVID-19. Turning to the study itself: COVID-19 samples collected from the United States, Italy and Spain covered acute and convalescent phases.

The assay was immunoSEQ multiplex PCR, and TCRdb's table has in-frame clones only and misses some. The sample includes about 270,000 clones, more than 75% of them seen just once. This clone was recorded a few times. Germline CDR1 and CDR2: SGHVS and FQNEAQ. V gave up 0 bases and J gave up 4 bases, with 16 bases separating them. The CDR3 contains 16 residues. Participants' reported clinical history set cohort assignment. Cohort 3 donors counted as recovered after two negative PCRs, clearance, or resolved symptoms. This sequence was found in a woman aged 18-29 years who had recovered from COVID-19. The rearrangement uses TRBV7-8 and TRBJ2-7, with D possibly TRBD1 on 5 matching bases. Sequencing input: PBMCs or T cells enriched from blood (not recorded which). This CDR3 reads CASSLAAGSLRYEQYF. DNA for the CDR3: TGTGCCAGCAGCTTAGCGGCAGGGTCTCTGAGGTACGAGCAGTACTTC.